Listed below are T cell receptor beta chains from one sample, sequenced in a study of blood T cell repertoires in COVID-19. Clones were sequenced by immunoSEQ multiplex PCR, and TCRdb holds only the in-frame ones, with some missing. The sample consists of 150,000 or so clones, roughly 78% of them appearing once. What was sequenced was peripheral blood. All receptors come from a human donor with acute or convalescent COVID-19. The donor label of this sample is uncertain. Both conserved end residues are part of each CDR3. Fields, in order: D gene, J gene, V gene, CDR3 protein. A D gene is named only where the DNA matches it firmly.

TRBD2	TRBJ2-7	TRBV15	CATSRSRDYLVYEQYF
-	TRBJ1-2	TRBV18	CASSQGDDGYTF
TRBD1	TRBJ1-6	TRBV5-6	CASSWGTGDNSPLHF
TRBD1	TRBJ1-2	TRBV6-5	CASRAGTGDYGYTF
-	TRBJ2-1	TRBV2	CASTLGQQGALVF
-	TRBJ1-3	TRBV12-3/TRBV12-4	CASRIPGNTIYF
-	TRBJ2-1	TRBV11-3	CASSSQGYNEQFF
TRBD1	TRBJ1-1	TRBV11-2	CASSPGQGNTEAFF
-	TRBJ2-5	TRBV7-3	CASSWTASETQYF
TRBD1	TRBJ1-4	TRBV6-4	CASSEGSHTYTQGAQEKLFF
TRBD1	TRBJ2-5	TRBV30	CAWSVDRGPRETQYF
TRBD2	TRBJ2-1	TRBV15	CATSRGLGGGAKNEQFF
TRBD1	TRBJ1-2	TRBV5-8	CASRDTRQGAVGYTF
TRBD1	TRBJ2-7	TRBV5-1	CASRGQDYEQYF
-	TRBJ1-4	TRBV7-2	CASSLTPGNEKLFF
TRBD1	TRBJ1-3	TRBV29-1	CSATGAAGNTIYF
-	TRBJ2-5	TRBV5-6	CASSFDYSAPQETQYF
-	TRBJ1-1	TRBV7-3	CASSLTASGYSEAFF
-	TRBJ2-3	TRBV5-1	CASTSGYTDTQYF
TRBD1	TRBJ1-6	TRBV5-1	CASRLQGGNSPLHF